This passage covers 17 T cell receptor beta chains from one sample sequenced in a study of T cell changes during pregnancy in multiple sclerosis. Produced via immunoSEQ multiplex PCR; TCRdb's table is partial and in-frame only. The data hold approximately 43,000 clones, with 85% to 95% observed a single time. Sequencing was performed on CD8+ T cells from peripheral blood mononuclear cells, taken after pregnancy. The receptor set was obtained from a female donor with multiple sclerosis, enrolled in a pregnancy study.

As DNA, the CDR3 is TGTGCCAGCAGCCAGACGGGACAGACCAGATACAATGAGCAGTTCTTC. Residues: CASSQTGQTRYNEQFF. This sequence joins TRBV14 and TRBJ2-1; 7 nucleotides agree with TRBD1. Trimming removed 3 bases from V and 4 bases from J; junction bases left unmatched: 9. Looked up from germline, CDR1 is SGHDN and CDR2 is FVKESK. This CDR3 spans 16 amino acids.

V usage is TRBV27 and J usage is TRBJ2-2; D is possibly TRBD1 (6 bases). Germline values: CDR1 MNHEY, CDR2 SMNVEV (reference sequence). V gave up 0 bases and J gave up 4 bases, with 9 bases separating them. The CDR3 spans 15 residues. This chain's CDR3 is CASSLSGAGTGELFF. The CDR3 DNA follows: TGTGCCAGCAGTTTATCGGGGGCGGGCACCGGGGAGCTGTTTTTT.

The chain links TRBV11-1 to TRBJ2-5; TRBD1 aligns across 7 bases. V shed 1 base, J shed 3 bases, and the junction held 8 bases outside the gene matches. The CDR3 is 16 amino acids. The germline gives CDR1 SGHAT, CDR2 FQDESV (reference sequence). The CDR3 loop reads CASSLGPWGTEETQYF. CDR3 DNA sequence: TGTGCCAGCAGCTTAGGTCCTTGGGGGACAGAAGAGACCCAGTACTTC.

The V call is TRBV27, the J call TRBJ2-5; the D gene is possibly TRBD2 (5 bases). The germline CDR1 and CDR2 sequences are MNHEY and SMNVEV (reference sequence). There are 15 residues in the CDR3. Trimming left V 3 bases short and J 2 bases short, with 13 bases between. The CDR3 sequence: CASSFIDGLQETQYF. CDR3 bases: TGTGCCAGCAGTTTTATCGACGGACTGCAAGAGACCCAGTACTTC.

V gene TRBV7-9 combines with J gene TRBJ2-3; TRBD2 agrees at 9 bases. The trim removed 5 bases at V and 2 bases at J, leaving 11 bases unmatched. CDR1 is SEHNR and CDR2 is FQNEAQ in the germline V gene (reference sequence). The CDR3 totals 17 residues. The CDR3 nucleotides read TGTGCCAGCAGCCCAGCTGGGCTAGCGGGGAACACAGATACGCAGTATTTT. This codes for CASSPAGLAGNTDTQYF.

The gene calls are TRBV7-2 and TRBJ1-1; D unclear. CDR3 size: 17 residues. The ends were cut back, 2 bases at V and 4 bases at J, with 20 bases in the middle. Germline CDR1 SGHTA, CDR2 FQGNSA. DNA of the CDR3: TGTGCCAGCAGCTTATATGGTCGGAGAGGGTCGGGCACTGAAGCTTTCTTT. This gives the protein CASSLYGRRGSGTEAFF.

CDR3 nucleotides: TGTGCCATCAGTGATATGCAGGGCCTGAGAAACTATGGCTACACCTTC. It translates to CAISDMQGLRNYGYTF. The rearrangement links TRBV10-3 to TRBJ1-2; D is possibly TRBD1 (5 bases). Germline V gene sequence: CDR1 ENHRY, CDR2 SYGVKD. V lost 3 bases to trimming and J lost 2 bases, with 16 bases between them. The CDR3 is 16 residues long.

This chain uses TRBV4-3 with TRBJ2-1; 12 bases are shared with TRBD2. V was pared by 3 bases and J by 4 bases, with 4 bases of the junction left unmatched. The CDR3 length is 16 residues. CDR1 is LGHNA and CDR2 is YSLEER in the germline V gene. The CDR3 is CASSHGLAGYYNEQFF. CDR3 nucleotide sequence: TGCGCCAGCAGCCACGGACTAGCGGGGTATTACAATGAGCAGTTCTTC.

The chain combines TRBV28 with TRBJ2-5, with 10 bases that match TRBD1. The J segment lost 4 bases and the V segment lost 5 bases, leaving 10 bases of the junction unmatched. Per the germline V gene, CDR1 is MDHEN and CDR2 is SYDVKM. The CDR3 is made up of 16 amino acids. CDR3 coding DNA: TGTGCCAGCAGTCGCCGGGACAGGGGACCCCGAGAGACCCAGTACTTC. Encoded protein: CASSRRDRGPRETQYF.

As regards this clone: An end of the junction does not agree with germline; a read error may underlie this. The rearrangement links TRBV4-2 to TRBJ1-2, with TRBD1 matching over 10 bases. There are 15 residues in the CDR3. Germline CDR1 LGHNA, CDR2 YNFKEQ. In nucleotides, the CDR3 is TGTGCCAGCAGTCAAGGTGGACAGGGGGACTATGGCTACACCTTC. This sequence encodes CASSQGGQGDYGYTF.

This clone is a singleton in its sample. The DNA of the CDR3 is TGCAGCGTTGAAGAGAGGAACACTGAAGCTTTCTTT. This encodes CSVEERNTEAFF. The chain combines TRBV29-1 with TRBJ1-1; D uncertain. CDR1 SQVTM and CDR2 ANQGSEA come from the germline V gene. The CDR3 is 12 amino acids. V was trimmed by 0 bases and J by 1 base, leaving 3 bases between them.

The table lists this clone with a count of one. CDR3 sequence (DNA): TGTGCCAGCAGCTTAAGACAGACCTACGAGCAGTACTTC. The encoded protein is CASSLRQTYEQYF. The rearrangement uses TRBV5-5 and TRBJ2-7; possibly TRBD1 for D (5 bases). CDR3 size: 13 residues. V gave up 2 bases and J gave up 2 bases, with 8 bases separating them. CDR1 and CDR2 (germline): SGHKS, YYEKEE (reference sequence).

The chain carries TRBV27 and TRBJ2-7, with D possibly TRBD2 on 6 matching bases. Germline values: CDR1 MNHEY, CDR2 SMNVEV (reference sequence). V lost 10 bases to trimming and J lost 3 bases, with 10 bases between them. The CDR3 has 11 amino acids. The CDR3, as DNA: TGTGCCACCGGGGGAGGCTACGAGCAGTACTTC. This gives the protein CATGGGYEQYF.

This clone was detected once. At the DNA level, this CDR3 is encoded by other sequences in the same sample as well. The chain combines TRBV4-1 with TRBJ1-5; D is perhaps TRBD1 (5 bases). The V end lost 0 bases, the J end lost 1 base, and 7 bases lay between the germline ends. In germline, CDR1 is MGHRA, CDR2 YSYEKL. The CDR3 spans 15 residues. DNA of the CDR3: TGCGCCAGCAGCCAAGACGCAGGGAGCAATCAGCCCCAGCATTTT. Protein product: CASSQDAGSNQPQHF.

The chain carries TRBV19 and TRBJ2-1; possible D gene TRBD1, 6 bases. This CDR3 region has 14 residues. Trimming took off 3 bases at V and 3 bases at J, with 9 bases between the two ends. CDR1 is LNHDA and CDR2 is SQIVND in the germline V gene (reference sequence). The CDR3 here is CASSMPGDYNEQFF. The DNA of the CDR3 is TGTGCCAGTAGTATGCCAGGGGACTACAATGAGCAGTTCTTC.

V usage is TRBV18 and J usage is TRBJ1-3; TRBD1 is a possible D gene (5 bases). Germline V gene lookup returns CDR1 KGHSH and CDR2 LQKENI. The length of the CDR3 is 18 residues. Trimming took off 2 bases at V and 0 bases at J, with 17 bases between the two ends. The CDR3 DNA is TGTGCCAGCTCACCAGAGGACATACGAGATTCCTCTGGAAACACCATATATTTT. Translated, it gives CASSPEDIRDSSGNTIYF.

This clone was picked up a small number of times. CDR3: CASSLSFRGRDSPLHF. The CDR3 DNA is TGTGCCAGCAGCTTAAGCTTTAGGGGGCGCGATTCACCCCTCCACTTT. This sequence joins TRBV11-2 and TRBJ1-6; 7 positions match TRBD1. CDR3 length: 16 amino acids. The V gene's germline CDR1 is SGHAT and CDR2 FQNNGV. J gave up 8 bases and V 2 bases, and 9 bases lay outside the gene matches.